This record looks at one T cell receptor beta chain sequence and its context. The table came from immunoSEQ multiplex PCR; TCRdb's copy has only in-frame clones and leaves some out. Of 150,000 or so clones detected, about 72% appear once; the ten largest clones hold less than 2.5%. The sample originates from a study of blood T cell repertoires in COVID-19. Trimming removed 3 bases from V and 6 bases from J, with 15 bases in between. The germline gives CDR1 SGHRS, CDR2 YFSETQ. The CDR3 contains 14 residues. The sequence was obtained from a woman aged 70-85 years with acute or convalescent COVID-19. The J gene is TRBJ1-2, the V gene TRBV5-1, with D tentatively TRBD1 (5 bases). What was sequenced was peripheral blood. The CDR3 is CASSWDLGGNGYTF. DNA of the CDR3: TGCGCCAGCAGCTGGGACCTTGGGGGGAATGGCTACACCTTC.